These T cell receptor beta chains were read from a single sample in a study of T cells in localized non-small cell lung cancer. Clones were read by immunoSEQ multiplex PCR, and TCRdb kept only the in-frame ones, dropping some. The sample carries more than 9,000 clones, 40% to 55% recorded once. The sample here was lymph node tissue, taken before any cancer treatment. The origin of the receptors is a woman between 35 and 70 years old with stage II squamous cell lung carcinoma. Each CDR3 is given with its conserved first and last residue. D genes are given only for firm matches. Clone size is stated in some rows and not others, as once, few, many or a class when expanded.

clone size	D gene	V gene	J gene	CDR3 DNA	CDR3 protein
.	.	TRBV30	TRBJ2-3	TGTGCCTGGAGTGAGGGGCGGGTTCTCGTTAGCACAGATACGCAGTATTTT	CAWSEGRVLVSTDTQYF
.	.	TRBV19	TRBJ1-1	TGTGCCAGTAGTATAAGGGGGGACCGTCGTAGTGCTGAAGCTTTCTTT	CASSIRGDRRSAEAFF
few	TRBD1	TRBV6-8	TRBJ1-1	TGTGCCATCAACAGCCGGGACAGGTCGACTGAAGCTTTCTTT	CAINSRDRSTEAFF
.	.	TRBV25-1	TRBJ1-5	TGTGCCAGCAGTGAAGCAGGGAACAATCAGCCCCAGCATTTT	CASSEAGNNQPQHF
few	.	TRBV30	TRBJ1-1	TGTGCCTGGAGTGTACAGTCTTGGACTGAAGCTTTCTTT	CAWSVQSWTEAFF
few	.	TRBV7-5	TRBJ2-7	TGTGCCAGCAGCGTTAGTCCCGTATCCTACGAGCAGTACTTC	CASSVSPVSYEQYF
.	TRBD1	TRBV14	TRBJ1-1	TGTGCCAGCAGCCAAAACAGGGGGACTGAAGCTTTCTTT	CASSQNRGTEAFF
.	.	TRBV19	TRBJ1-5	TGTGCCAATAGTCAGACAGGAGGGGTAGCCCAGCATTTT	CANSQTGGVAQHF
.	.	TRBV6-8	TRBJ2-2	TGTGCCACTCTAGGGAGGACCACCGGGGAGCTGTTTTTT	CATLGRTTGELFF
.	.	TRBV19	TRBJ1-5	TGTGCCAGTAGTCCGTCCCCATCGAGCAATCAGCCCCAGCATTTT	CASSPSPSSNQPQHF
.	TRBD2	TRBV28	TRBJ2-5	TGTGCCAGCAGTTTCCAGCGGGGGGCTCTAGAGACCCAGTACTTC	CASSFQRGALETQYF
.	.	TRBV19	TRBJ2-3	TGTGCCAGTAGTACGGGTAGCGGATACACAGATACGCAGTATTTT	CASSTGSGYTDTQYF
once	TRBD1	TRBV15	TRBJ1-5	TGTGCCACCAGCAGAGAAAACAGGGGGCGTCAGCCCCAGCATTTT	CATSRENRGRQPQHF
.	.	TRBV23-1	TRBJ2-7	TGCGCCAGCAGCCTCACCAGCGCGGGAATTTACGAGCAGTACTTC	CASSLTSAGIYEQYF
.	TRBD1	TRBV29-1	TRBJ1-2	TGCAGCGTTGCCTGGAGGGACAGCTTCTATGGCTACACCTTC	CSVAWRDSFYGYTF
.	.	TRBV15	TRBJ1-5	TGTGCCACCAGCAGTCGGGACCTCAATCAGCCCCAGCATTTT	CATSSRDLNQPQHF
.	.	TRBV15	TRBJ1-1	TGTGCCACCAGCAGAGAGGTGGGTAGGGACACTGAAGCTTTCTTT	CATSREVGRDTEAFF